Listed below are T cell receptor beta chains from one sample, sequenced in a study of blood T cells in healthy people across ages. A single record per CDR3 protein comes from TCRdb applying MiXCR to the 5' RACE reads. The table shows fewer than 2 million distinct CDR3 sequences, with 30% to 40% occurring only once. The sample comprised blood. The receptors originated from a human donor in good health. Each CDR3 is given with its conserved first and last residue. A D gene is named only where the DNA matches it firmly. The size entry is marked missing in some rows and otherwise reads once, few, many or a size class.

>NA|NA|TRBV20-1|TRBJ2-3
TGCAGTTCCAAGAGATCAATTAGCACAGATACGCAGTATTTT
CSSKRSISTDTQYF
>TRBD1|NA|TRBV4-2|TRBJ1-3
TGTGCCAGCAGCCGCGGACAGGGCAGCTCTGGAAACACCATATATTTT
CASSRGQGSSGNTIYF
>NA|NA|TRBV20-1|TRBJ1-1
TGCAGCTACGGGGGGCTAGGGACTGAAGCTTTCTTT
CSYGGLGTEAFF
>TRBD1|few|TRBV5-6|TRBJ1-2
TGTGCCAGCAGCTCTGAGACAGGGTTAAGCTATGGCTACACCTTC
CASSSETGLSYGYTF
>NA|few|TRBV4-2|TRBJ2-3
TGTGCCAGCAGCCAAGAAAGAGGGGACACAGATACGCAGTATTTT
CASSQERGDTDTQYF
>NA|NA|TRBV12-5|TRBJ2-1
TGTGCTAGTGGTGTGGGGACTTATGAGCAGTTCTTC
CASGVGTYEQFF
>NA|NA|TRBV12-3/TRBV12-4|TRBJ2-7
TGTGCCAGCACCTTCGACAGGACCTCCTACGAGCAGTACTTC
CASTFDRTSYEQYF
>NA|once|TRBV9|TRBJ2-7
TGTGCCAGCAGCGTCAAACATTTGTACGAGCAGTACTTC
CASSVKHLYEQYF
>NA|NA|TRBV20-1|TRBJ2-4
TGCAGTGCTAGTCCGGCTGTAGCCAAAAACATTCAGTACTTC
CSASPAVAKNIQYF
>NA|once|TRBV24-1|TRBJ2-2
TGTGCCACCAGTGATTTGTCACTATACCCCGGGGAGCTGTTTTTT
CATSDLSLYPGELFF
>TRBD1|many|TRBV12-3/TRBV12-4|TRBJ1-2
TGTGCCAGCGGACAGGGGTATGGCTACACCTTC
CASGQGYGYTF
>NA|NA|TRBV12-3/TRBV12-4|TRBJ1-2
TGTGCCAGCAGTTTACTTCAGGCGGGGGGCCACACCTTC
CASSLLQAGGHTF
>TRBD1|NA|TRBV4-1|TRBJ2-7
TGCGCCAGCAGCCAAGCAACAGGGGGTGGGGAGCAGTACTTC
CASSQATGGGEQYF
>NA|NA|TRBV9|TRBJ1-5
TGTGCCAGCAGCGTAGAGGAGATCGGGCAGCCCCAGCATTTT
CASSVEEIGQPQHF
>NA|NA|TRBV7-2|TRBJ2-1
TGTGCCAGCAGCAAACCACCCGGAGTCCTCAATGAGCAGTTCTTC
CASSKPPGVLNEQFF
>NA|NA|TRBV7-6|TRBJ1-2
TGTGCCAGCAGCCCCACGGGACACCCGGGGGATTATGGCTACACCTTC
CASSPTGHPGDYGYTF
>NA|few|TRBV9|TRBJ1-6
TGTGCCAGCAGCATGAGACAGGTTGAGAATTCACCCCTCCACTTT
CASSMRQVENSPLHF
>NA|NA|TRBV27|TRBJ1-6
TGTGCCAGCAGTTTCACCGGGGCCTCCTATAATTCACCCCTCCACTTT
CASSFTGASYNSPLHF
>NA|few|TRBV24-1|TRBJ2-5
TGTGCCACCAGTGGTATAGAGACCCAGTACTTC
CATSGIETQYF
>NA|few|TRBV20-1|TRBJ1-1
TGCAGTCCCGGGCCAGCGAGGGGAACTAAAGCTTTCTTT
CSPGPARGTKAFF
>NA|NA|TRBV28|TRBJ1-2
TGTGCCAGCATCCGCGGCAGTAGCTATGGCTACACCTTC
CASIRGSSYGYTF
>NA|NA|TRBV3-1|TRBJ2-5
TGTGCCAGCAGCCAAGATGTAACAGGAGCCCAAGAGACCCAGTACTTC
CASSQDVTGAQETQYF
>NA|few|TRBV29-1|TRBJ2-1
TGCAGCGTTGACCAGAATGAGCAGTTCTTC
CSVDQNEQFF
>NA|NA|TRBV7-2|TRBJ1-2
TGTGCCAGCAGCGCCACCAACCGGGGCTATGGCTACACCTTC
CASSATNRGYGYTF
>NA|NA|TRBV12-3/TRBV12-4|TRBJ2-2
TGTGCCAGCAGTTGGACAGTGAACGCCGGGGAGCTGTTTTTT
CASSWTVNAGELFF
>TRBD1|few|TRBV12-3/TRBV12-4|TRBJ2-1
TGTGCCAGCAGTGTGACCTCCGGGACAGGGTCCTACAATGAGCAGTTCTTC
CASSVTSGTGSYNEQFF
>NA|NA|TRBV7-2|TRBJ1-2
TGTGCCAGCAGCTTAGTCCACACCCAGAACTATGGCTACACCTTC
CASSLVHTQNYGYTF
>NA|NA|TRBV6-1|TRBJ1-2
TGTGCCAGCAGTGAAGCGTGGGGACCCTCACTCTATGGCTACACCTTC
CASSEAWGPSLYGYTF
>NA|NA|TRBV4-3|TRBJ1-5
TGCGCCAGCAGCCAAGAAGTCTGGCAGCCCCAGCATTTT
CASSQEVWQPQHF
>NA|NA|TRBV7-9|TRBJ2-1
TGTGCCAGCAGCACTAACAGGGCATTGGGAACCCACAATGAGCAGTTCTTC
CASSTNRALGTHNEQFF
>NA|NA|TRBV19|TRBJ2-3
TGTGCCAGTAGTTCGACAGCCTCTAGCACAGATACGCAGTATTTT
CASSSTASSTDTQYF
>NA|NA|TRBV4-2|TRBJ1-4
TGTGCCAGCAGCCAAGATTGGGGGGCAGGATGGGAAAAACTGTTTTTT
CASSQDWGAGWEKLFF
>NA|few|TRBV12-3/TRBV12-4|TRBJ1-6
TGTGCCAGCAGCTCCGGGGGGTCCGATTCACCCCTCCACTTT
CASSSGGSDSPLHF
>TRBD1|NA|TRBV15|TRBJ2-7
TGTGCCACCAGCAGAGATTACGAGACAGGGGAGGTCGAGCAGTACTTC
CATSRDYETGEVEQYF
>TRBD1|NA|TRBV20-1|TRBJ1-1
TGCAGTGCTTTACCTACAGGGGACACTGAAGCTTTCTTT
CSALPTGDTEAFF
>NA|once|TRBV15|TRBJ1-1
TGTGCCACCAGCAGAGATAGAGGGGTACGTCCTAACACTGAAGCTTTCTTT
CATSRDRGVRPNTEAFF
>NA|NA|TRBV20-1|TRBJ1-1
TGCAGTGCCCCTAACCAGGGCACTGAAGCTTTCTTT
CSAPNQGTEAFF